This TCR beta chain is drawn from a study of T cell responses to AZD1222 COVID-19 vaccine. The V end lost 6 bases, the J end lost 4 bases, and 13 bases lay between the germline ends. The CDR3 is 14 residues long. CDR1 SEHNR and CDR2 FQNEAQ come from the germline V gene (reference sequence). This clone has a single count. Only in-frame clones appear in the TCRdb table, and some are missing; sequencing was by immunoSEQ multiplex PCR. The sample consists of 150,000 or so clones, 93% of them appearing once. This sequence was found in an adult in good health. The V gene is TRBV7-9, the J gene TRBJ1-3; D gene unclear. The material sequenced was peripheral blood, taken on day 0 of AZD1222 vaccination. CDR3 DNA: TGTGCCAGCAGACTAGGCGGTTCCGGAAACACCATATATTTT. Protein product: CASRLGGSGNTIYF.